A selection of T cell receptor beta chains follows, all from one sample in a study of blood T cell repertoires in COVID-19. Only in-frame clones appear in the TCRdb table, and some are missing; sequencing was by immunoSEQ multiplex PCR. The sample shows some 160,000 clones, around 82% of them seen only once. The sequenced sample consisted of peripheral blood. Receptors originate from a man in his 60s with acute or convalescent COVID-19. CDR3s leave out the opening cysteine and the closing phenylalanine or tryptophan. D genes are given only for firm matches.

cdr3_aa	d_call	j_call	v_call
ASSPHRGFGEKLF	TRBD1	TRBJ1-4	TRBV14
SAGQEYYEQY	TRBD1	TRBJ2-7	TRBV29-1
ASKRDSYEQY	TRBD2	TRBJ2-7	TRBV5-6
ASSKSGSETQY	TRBD2	TRBJ2-5	TRBV10-1
ASRVQGISGANVLT	-	TRBJ2-6	TRBV28
ASSPYSYNEQF	-	TRBJ2-1	TRBV18
ASSLGTAVDGYT	-	TRBJ1-2	TRBV7-8
ASSEGQSTDTQY	-	TRBJ2-3	TRBV7-3
ASSFGGSVKLF	-	TRBJ2-2	TRBV28
ASSFVQGGANTEAF	-	TRBJ1-1	TRBV28
ASSLKQVTQETQY	-	TRBJ2-5	TRBV5-6
ASRRQGARTEAF	TRBD1	TRBJ1-1	TRBV6-5
ASSRRQGATEAF	TRBD1	TRBJ1-1	TRBV6-5
ASSAGGPYEQY	TRBD1	TRBJ2-7	TRBV6-2/TRBV6-3
ATSGLAGADTQY	TRBD2	TRBJ2-3	TRBV24-1
ASSWTSGRARQKYEQY	TRBD2	TRBJ2-7	TRBV5-1
ASSTGQGTDGYT	TRBD1	TRBJ1-2	TRBV18
ASRPGLLTGATGDEQF	-	TRBJ2-1	TRBV5-1
ASSPGTSGLTDTQY	TRBD2	TRBJ2-3	TRBV27
ASSQGTGGEKLF	-	TRBJ1-4	TRBV28
ATSSGVGGSPDTQY	-	TRBJ2-3	TRBV24-1
ASSLLSTDTQY	-	TRBJ2-3	TRBV27
ASSPGGGGSNQPQH	-	TRBJ1-5	TRBV18
ASSVGLAETYEQY	TRBD2	TRBJ2-7	TRBV9
ASSYRPGGWTEAF	TRBD1	TRBJ1-1	TRBV6-5
ASSQDRGNYGYT	-	TRBJ1-2	TRBV3-1/TRBV3-2
ASSFGSEGNQPQH	-	TRBJ1-5	TRBV28
ASRPTGDWD	-	TRBJ1-6	TRBV9
ASSLWRDQPQH	-	TRBJ1-5	TRBV7-2
ASSRDIKPYEQY	-	TRBJ2-7	TRBV7-9
ASSYSQEPSRQF	-	TRBJ2-1	TRBV6-2/TRBV6-3
ASSQNQGLANEQF	TRBD2	TRBJ2-1	TRBV4-2
ASSLFPSAGSTDTQY	-	TRBJ2-3	TRBV28
ASRGTGVQETQY	TRBD1	TRBJ2-5	TRBV6-6
ASSDSGGRETQY	TRBD2	TRBJ2-5	TRBV6-2/TRBV6-3
ASSTGIASSGANVLT	-	TRBJ2-6	TRBV5-1